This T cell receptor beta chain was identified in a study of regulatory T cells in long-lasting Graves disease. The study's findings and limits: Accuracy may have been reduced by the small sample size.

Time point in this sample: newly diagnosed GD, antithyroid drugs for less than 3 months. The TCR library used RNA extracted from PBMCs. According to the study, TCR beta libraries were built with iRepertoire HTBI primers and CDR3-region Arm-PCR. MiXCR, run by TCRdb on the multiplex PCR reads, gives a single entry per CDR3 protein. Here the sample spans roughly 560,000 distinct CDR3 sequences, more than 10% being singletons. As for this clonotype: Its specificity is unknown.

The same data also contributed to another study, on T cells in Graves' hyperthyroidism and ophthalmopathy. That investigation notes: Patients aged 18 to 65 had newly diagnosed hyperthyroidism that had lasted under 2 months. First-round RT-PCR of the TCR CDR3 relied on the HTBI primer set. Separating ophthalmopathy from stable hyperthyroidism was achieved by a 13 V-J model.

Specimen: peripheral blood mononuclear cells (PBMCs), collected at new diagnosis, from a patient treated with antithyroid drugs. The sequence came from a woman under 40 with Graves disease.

The CDR3 DNA follows: TGCAGTGCTAGAGAACGAAGAGGGGCGGGAAGTTCACCCCTCCACTTT. Translation: CSARERRGAGSSPLHF. The rearrangement joins TRBV20-1 to TRBJ1-6; TRBD1 might be the D (5 bases). The CDR3 length is 16 residues. Germline CDR1 and CDR2: DFQATT and SNEGSKA (reference sequence). The V gene lost 0 bases and the J gene lost 9 bases, with 18 bases spanning the gap.